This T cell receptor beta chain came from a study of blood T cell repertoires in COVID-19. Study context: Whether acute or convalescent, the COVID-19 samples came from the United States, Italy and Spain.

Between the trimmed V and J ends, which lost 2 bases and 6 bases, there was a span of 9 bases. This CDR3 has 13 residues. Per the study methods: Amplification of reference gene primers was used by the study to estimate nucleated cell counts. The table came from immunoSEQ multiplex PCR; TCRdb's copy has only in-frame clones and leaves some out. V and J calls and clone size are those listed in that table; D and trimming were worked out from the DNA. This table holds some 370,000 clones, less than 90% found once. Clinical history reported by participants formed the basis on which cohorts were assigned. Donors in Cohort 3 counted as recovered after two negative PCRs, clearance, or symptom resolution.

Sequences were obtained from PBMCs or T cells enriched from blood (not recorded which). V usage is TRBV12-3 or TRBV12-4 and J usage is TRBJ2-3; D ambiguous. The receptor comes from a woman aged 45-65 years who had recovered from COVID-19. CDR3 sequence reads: CASSLYDLDTQYF. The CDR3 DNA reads TGTGCCAGCAGTTTATATGACTTGGATACGCAGTATTTT.